The 20 T cell receptor beta chains in this list originate from one sample, sequenced in a study of blood T cell repertoires in COVID-19. TCRdb's table, derived via immunoSEQ multiplex PCR, lists solely in-frame clones and lacks some. Among 200,000 to 300,000 clones listed, 75% to 90% were seen once. The sequencing input was PBMCs or T cells enriched from blood (not recorded which). The origin of the receptors is a man in his forties who had recovered from COVID-19.

This CDR3 reads CASSPGTGAYEQYF. CDR3 DNA sequence: TGTGCCAGCAGCCCCGGGACAGGAGCCTACGAGCAGTACTTC. The chain couples TRBV7-9 to TRBJ2-7; 8 bases are a match to TRBD1. After removal of 5 bases from V and 2 bases from J, the junction contained 5 bases not matched to a gene. The CDR3 runs to 14 residues. From germline, CDR1 is SEHNR and CDR2 FQNEAQ (reference sequence).

This clone was observed a single time. This chain links TRBV6-5 with TRBJ1-5; no firm D call. CDR1 is MNHEY and CDR2 is SVGAGI in the germline V gene. The CDR3 covers 12 residues. Trimming stripped 7 bases from V and 6 bases from J, with 10 bases between. In DNA form, the CDR3 reads TGTGCCAGCACCTTGTATTCTCAGCCCCAGCATTTT. Translation: CASTLYSQPQHF.

The rearrangement links TRBV2 to TRBJ2-5, with 9 positions matching TRBD2. Germline V lookup: CDR1 SNHLY, CDR2 FYNNEI. V lost 1 base, J lost 8 bases, and 5 bases stayed unmatched. This CDR3 is 14 amino acids long. In DNA, the CDR3 is TGTGCCAGCAGTGAAGTCGCGGGGGGGAATACCCAGTACTTC. It translates to CASSEVAGGNTQYF.

The chain carries TRBV5-1 and TRBJ1-1; D is undetermined. The CDR3 runs to 14 residues. The V gene lost 1 base and the J gene lost 1 base, with 8 bases spanning the gap. Germline V gene data show CDR1 as SGHRS and CDR2 as YFSETQ. CDR3 DNA sequence: TGCGCCAGCAGCTTGTTGGCGGAGAACACTGAAGCTTTCTTT. It specifies CASSLLAENTEAFF.

The chain has TRBV7-2 and TRBJ2-4; TRBD2 matches at 9 bases. Germline V gene data show CDR1 as SGHTA and CDR2 as FQGNSA. Losses at the gene ends were 1 base for V and 0 bases for J; bases not matched to a gene: 4. The CDR3 sequence is 17 residues long. DNA for the CDR3: TGTGCCAGCAGCTTAGTTCGCGGGAGGGCAGCCAAAAACATTCAGTACTTC. Its translation is CASSLVRGRAAKNIQYF.

The chain has TRBV6-5 and TRBJ2-7, with a possible D match to TRBD2 (5 bases). This CDR3 spans 16 amino acids. Germline V gene lookup returns CDR1 MNHEY and CDR2 SVGAGI. Trimming took off 0 bases at V and 0 bases at J, with 12 bases between the two ends. Here the CDR3 DNA reads TGTGCCAGCAGTTACTCGGCGAGCGGAAGCTCCTACGAGCAGTACTTC. Translated, it gives CASSYSASGSSYEQYF.

The chain joins TRBV11-3 to TRBJ2-7; maybe TRBD1 (6 bases). V dropped 3 bases and J dropped 7 bases, with 13 bases sitting between them. Germline V lookup: CDR1 SGHNT, CDR2 YENEEA. The CDR3 has 13 amino acids. This CDR3 is CASSLRTAREQYF. CDR3 DNA: TGTGCCAGCAGCTTGAGGACAGCCCGGGAGCAGTACTTC.

The chain carries TRBV27 and TRBJ2-3; 11 bases agree with TRBD2. V lost 5 bases, J lost 2 bases, and 3 bases stayed unmatched. Germline lookup yields CDR1 MNHEY and CDR2 SMNVEV (reference sequence). The CDR3 is 15 amino acids. CDR3 sequence: CASSPTSGATDTQYF. In DNA form, the CDR3 reads TGTGCCAGCAGTCCGACTAGCGGGGCCACAGATACGCAGTATTTT.

The CDR3 region is CATSRDISGANVLTF. The CDR3 nucleotides are TGTGCCACCAGCAGAGATATCTCTGGGGCCAACGTCCTGACTTTC. The gene calls are TRBV15 and TRBJ2-6, with D unresolved. Trimming took off 0 bases at V and 0 bases at J, with 3 bases between the two ends. There are 15 residues in the CDR3. Germline lookup yields CDR1 LNHNV and CDR2 YYDKDF (reference sequence). Combining the CDR3 with reference TRBV15 and TRBJ2-6 gives the whole variable domain DAMVIQNPRYQVTQFGKPVTLSCSQTLNHNVMYWYQQKSSQAPKLLFHYYDKDFNNEADTPDNFQSRRPNTSFCFLDIRSPGLGDTAMYLCATSRDISGANVLTFGAGSRLTVL.

V is TRBV5-5 and J is TRBJ1-5; 8 bases are shared with TRBD1. Trimming took 3 bases from V and 3 from J; bases not matched to a gene: 11. CDR1 and CDR2 from the germline V gene are SGHKS and YYEKEE (reference sequence). The CDR3 loop spans 17 amino acids. The CDR3, as DNA: TGTGCCAGCAGCTCAACTCACGGGACAGGCTACAATCAGCCCCAGCATTTT. It translates to CASSSTHGTGYNQPQHF.

The V call is TRBV9, the J call TRBJ1-3, with D possibly matching TRBD1 (5 bases). V was cut by 3 bases and J by 0 bases, with 13 bases left in between. The CDR3 has 16 residues. CDR1 is SGDLS and CDR2 is YYNGEE in the germline V gene. CDR3 protein: CASSAMGEGSGNTIYF. CDR3 nucleotide sequence: TGTGCCAGCAGCGCGATGGGGGAGGGCTCTGGAAACACCATATATTTT.

This clone is a singleton in its sample. The chain is built from TRBV7-2 and TRBJ2-4; TRBD1 is a possible D gene (6 bases). CDR1 is SGHTA and CDR2 is FQGNSA in the germline V gene. The V end lost 3 bases, the J end lost 4 bases, and 7 bases lay between the germline ends. The CDR3 runs 13 residues. The CDR3 DNA follows: TGTGCCAGCAGCTTTACAGGGAAAAACATTCAGTACTTC. Its protein is CASSFTGKNIQYF.

The J gene is TRBJ2-2, the V gene TRBV2; possible D gene TRBD2, 6 bases. The CDR3 is 15 residues long. The V gene lost 6 bases and the J gene lost 1 base, with 12 bases spanning the gap. CDR1 and CDR2 from the germline V gene are SNHLY and FYNNEI. As DNA, the CDR3 is TGTGCCAGCAGGAGCGCGGGGCGGAACACCGGGGAGCTGTTTTTT. Encoded protein: CASRSAGRNTGELFF.

The J gene is TRBJ2-1, the V gene TRBV7-3; 12 bases fit TRBD2. There are 15 residues in the CDR3. V dropped 5 bases and J dropped 9; count of bases not matched to a gene: 8. Germline CDR1 is SGHTA and CDR2 is FQGTGA. CDR3 amino acids: CASSPLAGGLREQFF. CDR3 coding DNA: TGTGCCAGCAGCCCTCTAGCGGGGGGGCTCCGTGAGCAGTTCTTC.

This chain connects TRBV3-1 (or the pseudogene TRBV3-2) to TRBJ1-2, with D perhaps matching TRBD1 (6 bases). There are 16 residues in the CDR3. Deletions cut 0 bases from V and 5 bases from J, with 16 bases between. The germline CDR1 and CDR2 sequences are LGHDT and YNNKEL (reference sequence). CDR3 region: CASSQDSPDSRYGYTF. The CDR3 nucleotides are TGTGCCAGCAGCCAAGATTCCCCGGACAGCAGATATGGCTACACCTTC.

The gene calls are TRBV27 and TRBJ1-5; 10 bases are shared with TRBD1. From germline, CDR1 is MNHEY and CDR2 SMNVEV (reference sequence). V was pared by 11 bases and J by 3 bases, with 13 bases of the junction left unmatched. The CDR3 loop spans 16 amino acids. Here the CDR3 reads CAGRSPGQGTNQPQHF. In DNA form, the CDR3 reads TGTGCCGGAAGATCACCGGGACAGGGGACCAATCAGCCCCAGCATTTT.

The chain is built from TRBV11-2 and TRBJ2-1; tentatively, D is TRBD2 (5 bases). Germline values: CDR1 SGHAT, CDR2 FQNNGV. Deletions cut 0 bases from V and 4 bases from J, with 10 bases between. The CDR3 runs to 15 residues. CDR3 coding DNA: TGTGCCAGCAGCTTAGATGAGGGTGCATACAATGAGCAGTTCTTC. This gives the protein CASSLDEGAYNEQFF. The full variable domain, with the rest looked up from reference TRBV11-2 and TRBJ2-1, is EAGVAQSPRYKIIEKRQSVAFWCNPISGHATLYWYQQILGQGPKLLIQFQNNGVVDDSQLPKDRFSAERLKGVDSTLKIQPAKLEDSAVYLCASSLDEGAYNEQFFGPGTRLTVL.

The gene calls are TRBV4-1 and TRBJ1-2, with D perhaps matching TRBD1 (5 bases). CDR1 and CDR2 (germline): MGHRA, YSYEKL. V gave up 0 bases and J gave up 6 bases, with 17 bases separating them. The CDR3 consists of 16 residues. The CDR3 protein is CASSQDLSGYSDGYTF. CDR3 DNA sequence: TGCGCCAGCAGCCAAGATTTATCAGGGTATTCTGATGGCTACACCTTC.

Only one count was recorded for this clone. The chain combines TRBV28 with TRBJ2-1; D is perhaps TRBD1 (6 bases). The CDR3 totals 16 residues. The V gene's germline CDR1 is MDHEN and CDR2 SYDVKM. Deletions cut 6 bases from V and 3 bases from J, with 18 bases between. The CDR3 region has the DNA TGTGCCAGCAGGGTAGTCGGACAGCGACTCTACAATGAGCAGTTCTTC. Translated, it gives CASRVVGQRLYNEQFF.

The chain is built from TRBV7-2 and TRBJ2-5, with TRBD2 as a possible D gene (6 bases). The V gene lost 2 bases and the J gene lost 5 bases, with 18 bases spanning the gap. There are 16 residues in the CDR3. From germline, CDR1 is SGHTA and CDR2 FQGNSA. The CDR3 sequence is CASSLYRDSLRETQYF. The CDR3 DNA follows: TGTGCCAGCAGCTTATACCGGGACTCTCTGAGGGAGACCCAGTACTTC.